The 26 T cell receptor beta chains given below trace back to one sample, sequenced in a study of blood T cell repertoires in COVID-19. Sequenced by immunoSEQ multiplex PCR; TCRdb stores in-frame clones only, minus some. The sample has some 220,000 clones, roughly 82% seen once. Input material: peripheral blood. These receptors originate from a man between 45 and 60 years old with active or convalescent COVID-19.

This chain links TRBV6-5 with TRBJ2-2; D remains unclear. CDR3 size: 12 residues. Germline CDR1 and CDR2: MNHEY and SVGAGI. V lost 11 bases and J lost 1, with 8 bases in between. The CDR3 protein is CAVSGNTGELFF. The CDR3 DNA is TGTGCCGTGTCAGGGAACACCGGGGAGCTGTTTTTT.

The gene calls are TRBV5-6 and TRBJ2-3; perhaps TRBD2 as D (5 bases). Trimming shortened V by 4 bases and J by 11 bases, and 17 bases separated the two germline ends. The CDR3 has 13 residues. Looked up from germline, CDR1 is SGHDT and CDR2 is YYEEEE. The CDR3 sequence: CASSLPSGKRQYF. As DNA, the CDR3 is TGTGCCAGCAGCCTACCCTCGGGGAAACGGCAGTATTTT.

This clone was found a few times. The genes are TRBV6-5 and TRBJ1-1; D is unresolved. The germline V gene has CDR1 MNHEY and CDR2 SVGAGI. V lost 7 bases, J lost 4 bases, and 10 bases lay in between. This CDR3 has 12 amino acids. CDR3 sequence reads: CASTAPSTEAFF. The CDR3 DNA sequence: TGTGCCAGCACCGCCCCGAGCACTGAAGCTTTCTTT.

Written as DNA, the CDR3 is TGTGCCAGCAGCTTGCCCGGGACAGATAATGAGCAGTTCTTC. It specifies CASSLPGTDNEQFF. V and J are TRBV5-4 and TRBJ2-1, with 7 bases matching TRBD1. The V gene end was trimmed by 1 base and the J gene end by 7 bases; junction bases not matched to a gene: 5. The CDR3 loop spans 14 amino acids. Germline loops: CDR1 SGHNT, CDR2 YYREEE (reference sequence).

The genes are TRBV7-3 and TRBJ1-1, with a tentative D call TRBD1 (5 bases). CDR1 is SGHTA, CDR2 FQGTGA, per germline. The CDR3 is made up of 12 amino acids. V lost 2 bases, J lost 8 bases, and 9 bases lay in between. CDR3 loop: CASSLGQGEAFF. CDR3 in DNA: TGTGCCAGCAGCTTAGGGCAGGGAGAAGCTTTCTTT.

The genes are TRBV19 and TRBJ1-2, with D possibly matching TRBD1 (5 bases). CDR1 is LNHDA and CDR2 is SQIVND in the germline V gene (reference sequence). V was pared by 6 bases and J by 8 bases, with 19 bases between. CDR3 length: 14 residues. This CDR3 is CASRLSSGTGGYTF. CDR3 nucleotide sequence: TGTGCCAGTAGGCTCTCTTCCGGGACTGGGGGCTACACCTTC.

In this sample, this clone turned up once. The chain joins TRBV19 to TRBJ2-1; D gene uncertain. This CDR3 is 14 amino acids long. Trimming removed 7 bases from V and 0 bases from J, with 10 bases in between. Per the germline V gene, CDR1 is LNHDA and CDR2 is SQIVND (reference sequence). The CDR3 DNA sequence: TGTGCCAGTACCCGGGTACCCTCCTACAATGAGCAGTTCTTC. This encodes CASTRVPSYNEQFF.

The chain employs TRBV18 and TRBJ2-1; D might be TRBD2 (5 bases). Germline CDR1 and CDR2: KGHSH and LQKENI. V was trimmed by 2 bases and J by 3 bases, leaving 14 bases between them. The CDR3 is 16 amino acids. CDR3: CASSPIPPGFYNEQFF. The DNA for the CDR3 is TGTGCCAGCTCACCAATCCCACCGGGATTCTACAATGAGCAGTTCTTC.

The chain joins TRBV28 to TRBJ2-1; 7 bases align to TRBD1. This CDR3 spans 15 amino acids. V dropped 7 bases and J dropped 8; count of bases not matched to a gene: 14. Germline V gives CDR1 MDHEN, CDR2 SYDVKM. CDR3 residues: CASKGRKGGFDEQFF. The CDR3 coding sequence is TGTGCCAGCAAAGGTAGAAAAGGGGGCTTTGATGAGCAGTTCTTC.

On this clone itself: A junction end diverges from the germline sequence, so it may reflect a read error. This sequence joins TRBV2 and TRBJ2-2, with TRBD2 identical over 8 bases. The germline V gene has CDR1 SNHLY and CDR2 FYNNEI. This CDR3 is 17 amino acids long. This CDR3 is CATSTLSGGALGGELFF. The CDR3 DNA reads TGTGCCACCAGTACCCTTTCGGGGGGGGCCTTAGGCGGGGAGCTGTTTTTT.

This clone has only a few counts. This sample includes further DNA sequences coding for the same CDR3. CDR3 coding DNA: TGTGCCAGCAGCTTAGAGGGGACTAGCGGGAGGTTCTACAATGAGCAGTTCTTC. This translates into CASSLEGTSGRFYNEQFF. This chain connects TRBV7-2 to TRBJ2-1; 15 positions match TRBD2. Germline CDR1 is SGHTA and CDR2 is FQGNSA. V was clipped by 1 base and J by 3 bases; unmatched bases: 4. This CDR3 is built from 18 residues.

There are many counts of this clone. In nucleotides, the CDR3 is TGCGCCAGCAGCATGGGACTAGCGGCGAACACCGGGGAGCTGTTTTTT. Amino acids: CASSMGLAANTGELFF. The chain links TRBV5-1 to TRBJ2-2; 11 bases are a match to TRBD2. Germline V gives CDR1 SGHRS, CDR2 YFSETQ. The CDR3 is 16 amino acids. Germline trimming cut 4 bases from V and 0 bases from J; bases unmatched to any gene: 2.

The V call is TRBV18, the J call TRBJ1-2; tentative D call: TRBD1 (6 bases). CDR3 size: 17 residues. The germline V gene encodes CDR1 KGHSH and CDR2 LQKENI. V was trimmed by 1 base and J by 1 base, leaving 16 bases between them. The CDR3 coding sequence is TGTGCCAGCTCACCACAAGGGCAGGGGCAAATTAACTATGGCTACACCTTC. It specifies CASSPQGQGQINYGYTF.

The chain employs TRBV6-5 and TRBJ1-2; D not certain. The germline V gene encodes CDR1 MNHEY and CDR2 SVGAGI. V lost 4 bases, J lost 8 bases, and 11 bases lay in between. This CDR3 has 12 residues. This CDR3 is CASSLSGWGYTF. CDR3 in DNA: TGTGCCAGCAGTTTATCAGGATGGGGCTACACCTTC.

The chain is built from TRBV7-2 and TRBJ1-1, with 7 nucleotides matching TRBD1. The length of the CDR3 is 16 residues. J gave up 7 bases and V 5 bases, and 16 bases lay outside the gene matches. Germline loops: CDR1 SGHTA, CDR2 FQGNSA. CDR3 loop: CASSQRGQGILGEAFF. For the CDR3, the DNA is TGTGCCAGCAGCCAGAGGGGGCAGGGCATTTTGGGTGAAGCTTTCTTT.

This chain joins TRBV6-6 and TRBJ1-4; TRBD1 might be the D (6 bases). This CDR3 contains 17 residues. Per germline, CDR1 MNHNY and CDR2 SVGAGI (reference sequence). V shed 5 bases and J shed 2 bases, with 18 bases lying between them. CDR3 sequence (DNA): TGTGCCAGCAGTCCTAGAGGACAGCTCGGGACTAATGAAAAACTGTTTTTT. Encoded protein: CASSPRGQLGTNEKLFF.

CDR3 sequence: CSAAGYSPLHF. For the CDR3, the DNA is TGCAGTGCTGCAGGGTATTCACCCCTCCACTTT. V gene TRBV20-1 combines with J gene TRBJ1-6; weak D call: TRBD1 (5 bases). Trimming stripped 5 bases from V and 8 bases from J, with 7 bases between. Looked up from germline, CDR1 is DFQATT and CDR2 is SNEGSKA (reference sequence). The CDR3 loop spans 11 amino acids.

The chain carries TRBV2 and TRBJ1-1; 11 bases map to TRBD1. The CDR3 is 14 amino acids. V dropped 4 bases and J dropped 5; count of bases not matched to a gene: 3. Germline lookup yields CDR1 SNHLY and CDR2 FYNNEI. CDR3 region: CASSADRGRTEAFF. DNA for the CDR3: TGTGCCAGCAGTGCGGACAGGGGGCGAACTGAAGCTTTCTTT.

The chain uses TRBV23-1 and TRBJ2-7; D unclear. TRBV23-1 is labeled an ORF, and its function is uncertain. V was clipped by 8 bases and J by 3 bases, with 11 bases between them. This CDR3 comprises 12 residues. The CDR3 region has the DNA TGCGCCAGCGGCCCAGGTTACTACGAGCAGTACGTC. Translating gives CASGPGYYEQYV.

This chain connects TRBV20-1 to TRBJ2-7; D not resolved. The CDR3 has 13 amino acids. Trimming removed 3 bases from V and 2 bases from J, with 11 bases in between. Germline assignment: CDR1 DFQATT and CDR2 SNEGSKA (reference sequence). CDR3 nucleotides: TGCAGTGCTAGTAGAATCCTAACCTACGAGCAGTACTTC. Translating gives CSASRILTYEQYF.

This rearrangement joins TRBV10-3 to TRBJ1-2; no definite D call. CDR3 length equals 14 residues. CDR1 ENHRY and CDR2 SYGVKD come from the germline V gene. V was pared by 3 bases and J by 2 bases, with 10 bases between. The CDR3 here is CAISDPGVNYGYTF. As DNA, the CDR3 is TGTGCCATCAGTGACCCCGGAGTCAACTATGGCTACACCTTC.

CDR3 in DNA: TGTGCCAGCAGTGGGACTAGCGCGGCAGCCAAAAACATTCAGTACTTC. Translating gives CASSGTSAAAKNIQYF. The chain joins TRBV25-1 to TRBJ2-4; 9 positions agree with TRBD2. This CDR3 is 16 amino acids long. The V gene's germline CDR1 is MGHDK and CDR2 SYGVNS. The V gene end was trimmed by 4 bases and the J gene end by 0 bases; junction bases not matched to a gene: 4. Together with reference TRBV25-1 and TRBJ2-4, the CDR3 gives the full variable domain: EADIYQTPRYLVIGTGKKITLECSQTMGHDKMYWYQQDPGMELHLIHYSYGVNSTEKGDLSSESTVSRIRTEHFPLTLESARPSHTSQYLCASSGTSAAAKNIQYFGAGTRLSVL.

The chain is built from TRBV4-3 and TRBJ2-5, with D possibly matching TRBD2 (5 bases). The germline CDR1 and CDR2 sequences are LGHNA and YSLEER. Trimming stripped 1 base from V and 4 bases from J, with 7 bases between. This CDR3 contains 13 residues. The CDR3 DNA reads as TGCGCCAGCAGCCAAGGCCGGGGAGAGACCCAGTACTTC. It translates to CASSQGRGETQYF.

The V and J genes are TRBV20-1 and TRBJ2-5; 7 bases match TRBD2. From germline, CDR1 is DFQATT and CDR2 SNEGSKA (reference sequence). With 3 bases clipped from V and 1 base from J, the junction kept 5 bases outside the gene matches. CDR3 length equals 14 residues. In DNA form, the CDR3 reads TGCAGTGCTAGTCCCGGGACTACCCAAGAGACCCAGTACTTC. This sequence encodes CSASPGTTQETQYF.

The CDR3 loop reads CASNSGRNQPQHF. CDR3 nucleotide sequence: TGTGCCAGTAACTCAGGTCGCAATCAGCCCCAGCATTTT. J is TRBJ1-5 and V is TRBV19, with D hard to call. Germline lookup yields CDR1 LNHDA and CDR2 SQIVND (reference sequence). V lost 7 bases and J 2 bases, leaving 9 bases between the germline ends. The CDR3 length is 13 residues.

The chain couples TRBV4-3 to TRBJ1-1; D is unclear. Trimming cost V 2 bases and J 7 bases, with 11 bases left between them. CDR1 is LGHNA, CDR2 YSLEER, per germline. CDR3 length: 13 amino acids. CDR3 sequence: CASSQKMGSEAFF. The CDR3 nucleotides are TGCGCCAGCAGCCAAAAAATGGGGAGTGAAGCTTTCTTT.